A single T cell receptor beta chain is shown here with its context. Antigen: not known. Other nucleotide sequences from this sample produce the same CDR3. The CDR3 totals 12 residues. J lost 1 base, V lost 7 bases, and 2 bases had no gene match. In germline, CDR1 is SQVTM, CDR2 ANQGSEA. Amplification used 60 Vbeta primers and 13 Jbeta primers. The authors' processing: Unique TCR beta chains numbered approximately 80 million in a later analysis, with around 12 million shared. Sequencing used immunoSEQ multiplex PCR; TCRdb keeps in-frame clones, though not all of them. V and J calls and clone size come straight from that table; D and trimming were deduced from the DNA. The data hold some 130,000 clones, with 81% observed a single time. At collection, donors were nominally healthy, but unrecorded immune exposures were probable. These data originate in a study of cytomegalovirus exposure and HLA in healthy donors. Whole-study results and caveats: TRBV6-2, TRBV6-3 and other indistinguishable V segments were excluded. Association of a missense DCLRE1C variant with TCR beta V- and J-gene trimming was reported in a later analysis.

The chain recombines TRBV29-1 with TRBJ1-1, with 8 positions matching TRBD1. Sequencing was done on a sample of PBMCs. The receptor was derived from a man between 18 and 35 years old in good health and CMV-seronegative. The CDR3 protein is CSAGTGNTEAFF. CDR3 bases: TGCAGCGCTGGGACAGGGAACACTGAAGCTTTCTTT.